Below, 8 T cell receptor beta chains from the same sample are listed, as sequenced in a study of molecular identifiers for immune sequencing clone quantification. MiXCR was run by TCRdb on the PCR reads, yielding one entry per CDR3 protein. The profile covers over 300,000 distinct CDR3 sequences, with over 20% appearing a single time and about 0.74% taken by the ten largest. Sequencing was done on a sample of naive CD8+ T cells from blood, with Jurkat cell RNA spiked in. Indicated subset: FACS-sorted CD8+CD4-CCR7+CD45RA+ naive T cells. These receptors all come from a human donor in good health. Some libraries in this study had Jurkat cell RNA spiked in.

This clonotype was counted a few times. The gene calls are TRBV29-1 and TRBJ2-7; D not certain. The CDR3 has 14 amino acids. Germline-derived CDR1 and CDR2 are SQVTM and ANQGSEA. The V end was cut by 6 bases, the J end by 3 bases, with 18 bases between. CDR3 loop: CSVTPSGRVYEQYF. In nucleotides, the CDR3 is TGCAGCGTGACTCCGAGTGGACGAGTCTACGAGCAGTACTTC.

This clonotype was observed a handful of times. The V call is TRBV2, the J call TRBJ2-5; possibly TRBD2 for D (6 bases). V dropped 7 bases and J dropped 4 bases, with 19 bases sitting between them. Germline assignment: CDR1 SNHLY and CDR2 FYNNEI. The CDR3 contains 15 residues. The CDR3: CASIPRREALETQYF. In DNA form, the CDR3 reads TGTGCCAGCATCCCTCGGAGGGAAGCCCTAGAGACCCAGTACTTC.

The sample holds a few counts of this clonotype. The gene calls are TRBV20-1 and TRBJ2-3; the D is unclear. CDR3 length: 15 residues. Per the germline V gene, CDR1 is DFQATT and CDR2 is SNEGSKA (reference sequence). The V gene lost 0 bases and the J gene lost 5 bases, with 15 bases spanning the gap. CDR3 in DNA: TGCAGTGCTAGAGATACGACAACGGCTGAAGATACGCAGTATTTT. As protein: CSARDTTTAEDTQYF.

V and J are TRBV4-3 and TRBJ2-6, with TRBD2 identical over 7 bases. Trimming at V came to 0 bases and at J to 0 bases, leaving 5 bases not matched to a gene. Germline V gives CDR1 LGHNA, CDR2 YSLEER. The CDR3 runs to 18 residues. For the CDR3, the DNA is TGCGCCAGCAGCCAAGATAATAGCGGGTACTCTGGGGCCAACGTCCTGACTTTC. Residues: CASSQDNSGYSGANVLTF.

The V call is TRBV7-3, the J call TRBJ2-3; tentative D call: TRBD2 (5 bases). Germline CDR1 and CDR2: SGHTA and FQGTGA. This CDR3 region has 15 residues. V lost 3 bases, J lost 0 bases, and 10 bases lay in between. CDR3 nucleotides: TGTGCCAGCAGCTTGAGCGGTTACAGCACAGATACGCAGTATTTT. Translating it yields CASSLSGYSTDTQYF.

This clonotype was recorded a few times. The DNA of the CDR3 is TGTGCCAGCAGTTTAAGGGTGTACCTTACCTACGAGCAGTACTTC. Translation gives CASSLRVYLTYEQYF. V is TRBV28 and J is TRBJ2-7; D gene uncertain. Trimming took 2 bases from V and 2 from J, leaving 13 bases between them. CDR3 length: 15 amino acids. Germline values: CDR1 MDHEN, CDR2 SYDVKM.

As regards this clonotype: Just one base apart from a much larger clone, this may be a read error. The chain links TRBV6-5 to TRBJ1-5; D is uncertain. The V and J ends lost 2 bases and 4 bases respectively, with 6 bases between them. The germline V gene encodes CDR1 MNHEY and CDR2 SVGAGI. The CDR3 consists of 13 residues. The CDR3 region has the DNA TGTGCCAGCAGTTACGTGCGTAATCAGCCCCAGCATTTT. Translating it yields CASSYVRNQPQHF.

J is TRBJ1-1 and V is TRBV7-9; TRBD1 matches 8 bases. This CDR3 is built from 14 residues. CDR1 is SEHNR, CDR2 FQNEAQ, per germline (reference sequence). V lost 7 bases and J lost 5; bases outside the gene matches: 9. The CDR3 bases are TGTGCCAGCAACCAGCAGGGGGCAGGGACTGAAGCTTTCTTT. It yields the protein CASNQQGAGTEAFF.